Presented here are 31 T cell receptor beta chains from one specimen sequenced in a study of blood T cell repertoires in COVID-19. TCRdb's copy holds only in-frame clones and misses some; the assay was immunoSEQ multiplex PCR. The profile shows over 250,000 clones, 70% to 90% of them singletons. Sequenced: PBMCs or T cells enriched from blood (not recorded which). Receptor source: a woman aged 60-75 years in a cohort exposed to, infected with or recovered from COVID-19 (not recorded which).

The rearrangement uses TRBV18 and TRBJ2-7; TRBD2 is a possible D gene (6 bases). This CDR3 region has 16 residues. CDR1 is KGHSH, CDR2 LQKENI, per germline. V gave up 0 bases and J gave up 2 bases, with 14 bases separating them. The CDR3 is CASSPPGGLNTYEQYF. Written as DNA, the CDR3 is TGTGCCAGCTCACCACCGGGAGGACTAAACACCTACGAGCAGTACTTC.

This chain connects TRBV7-3 to TRBJ2-5; 7 bases line up with TRBD2. Per germline, CDR1 SGHTA and CDR2 FQGTGA. The CDR3 runs 15 residues. V was clipped by 2 bases and J by 5 bases; unmatched bases: 8. CDR3 nucleotide sequence: TGTGCCAGCAGCTTAGGCGGGGGATTGAGGGAGACCCAGTACTTC. Protein sequence: CASSLGGGLRETQYF. Full variable domain (rest looked up from reference TRBV7-3 and TRBJ2-5): GAGVSQTPSNKVTEKGKYVELRCDPISGHTALYWYRQSLGQGPEFLIYFQGTGAADDSGLPNDRFFAVRPEGSVSTLKIQRTERGDSAVYLCASSLGGGLRETQYFGPGTRLLVL.

The chain recombines TRBV11-2 with TRBJ1-6, with TRBD1 as a possible D gene (5 bases). V lost 1 base and J 6 bases, leaving 13 bases between the germline ends. The CDR3 consists of 16 residues. Germline CDR1 reads SGHAT; CDR2 reads FQNNGV. The CDR3 is CASSLVDRGTNSPLHF. The CDR3, as DNA: TGTGCCAGCAGCTTAGTAGACCGGGGGACTAATTCACCCCTCCACTTT. Drawing the rest from reference TRBV11-2 and TRBJ1-6, the complete variable domain is EAGVAQSPRYKIIEKRQSVAFWCNPISGHATLYWYQQILGQGPKLLIQFQNNGVVDDSQLPKDRFSAERLKGVDSTLKIQPAKLEDSAVYLCASSLVDRGTNSPLHFGNGTRLTVT.

The rearrangement uses TRBV19 and TRBJ2-1; 9 bases are a match to TRBD2. The CDR3 is made up of 15 amino acids. The V and J ends lost 5 bases and 7 bases, in that order; junction bases with no gene match: 9. Germline lookup yields CDR1 LNHDA and CDR2 SQIVND (reference sequence). CDR3: CASSLAGEERNEQFF. CDR3 in DNA: TGTGCCAGTAGTTTAGCGGGAGAAGAGAGGAATGAGCAGTTCTTC.

Written as DNA, the CDR3 is TGCAGCGTGGCCCCCAGGGGGACAACTGAAGCTTTCTTT. It yields the protein CSVAPRGTTEAFF. The chain uses TRBV29-1 and TRBJ1-1; TRBD1 matches at 7 bases. V trimming: 6 bases; J trimming: 5 bases; junction bases outside the gene matches: 9. CDR1 and CDR2 (germline): SQVTM, ANQGSEA. The CDR3 spans 13 residues.

The chain links TRBV6-5 to TRBJ1-5, with 8 nucleotides matching TRBD1. The CDR3 extends over 15 amino acids. V was pared by 4 bases and J by 2 bases, with 4 bases of the junction left unmatched. Germline CDR1 and CDR2: MNHEY and SVGAGI. This CDR3 is CASSSTGEGNQPQHF. The DNA for the CDR3 is TGTGCCAGCAGTTCGACAGGGGAGGGCAATCAGCCCCAGCATTTT.

The rearrangement uses TRBV5-4 and TRBJ2-1; 8 bases are shared with TRBD2. The V segment lost 6 bases and the J segment 5 bases; nucleotides outside the gene matches: 10. This CDR3 is built from 15 residues. In germline, CDR1 is SGHNT, CDR2 YYREEE (reference sequence). CDR3 nucleotides: TGTGCCAGCAACCGAGCGGGAGTCATGAACAATGAGCAGTTCTTC. Translation gives CASNRAGVMNNEQFF.

This clone has just one count. The chain is built from TRBV4-1 and TRBJ2-1, with no clear D. This CDR3 region has 16 residues. Germline V gene data show CDR1 as MGHRA and CDR2 as YSYEKL. Trimming removed 4 bases from V and 2 bases from J, with 15 bases in between. CDR3 residues: CASSLLVEDAYNEQFF. DNA for the CDR3: TGCGCCAGCAGCCTCCTGGTAGAGGATGCCTACAATGAGCAGTTCTTC.

The CDR3 here is CASSDPGGTQYF. CDR3 sequence (DNA): TGCGCCAGCAGCGACCCGGGAGGTACGCAGTATTTT. This sequence joins TRBV5-1 and TRBJ2-3, with 7 bases identical to TRBD2. J gave up 8 bases and V 4 bases, and 4 bases lay outside the gene matches. Germline CDR1 reads SGHRS; CDR2 reads YFSETQ. The CDR3 contains 12 residues. Supplemented by reference TRBV5-1 and TRBJ2-3, the full variable domain reads KAGVTQTPRYLIKTRGQQVTLSCSPISGHRSVSWYQQTPGQGLQFLFEYFSETQRNKGNFPGRFSGRQFSNSRSEMNVSTLELGDSALYLCASSDPGGTQYFGPGTRLTVL.

The chain links TRBV5-1 to TRBJ2-2; TRBD2 aligns across 8 bases. Germline loops: CDR1 SGHRS, CDR2 YFSETQ. V gave up 4 bases and J gave up 0 bases; unmatched junction bases: 5. The CDR3 covers 16 residues. The CDR3 is CASSQRGGSNTGELFF. The DNA for the CDR3 is TGCGCCAGCAGCCAACGCGGGGGGTCGAACACCGGGGAGCTGTTTTTT.

Written as DNA, the CDR3 is TGTGCCACCAGCAGAGATGAGGGATCCTTTAGAGGCTACACCTTC. This sequence encodes CATSRDEGSFRGYTF. The chain joins TRBV15 to TRBJ1-2; D gene unclear. With 0 bases removed from V and 8 bases from J, the gap between germline ends came to 16 bases. The CDR3 is made up of 15 amino acids. Looked up from germline, CDR1 is LNHNV and CDR2 is YYDKDF (reference sequence). Filled out from reference TRBV15 and TRBJ1-2, the complete variable domain reads DAMVIQNPRYQVTQFGKPVTLSCSQTLNHNVMYWYQQKSSQAPKLLFHYYDKDFNNEADTPDNFQSRRPNTSFCFLDIRSPGLGDTAMYLCATSRDEGSFRGYTFGSGTRLTVV.

The genes are TRBV5-4 and TRBJ2-6; 9 nucleotides agree with TRBD1. The CDR3 contains 17 residues. V trimming: 4 bases; J trimming: 0 bases; junction bases outside the gene matches: 5. The germline V gene encodes CDR1 SGHNT and CDR2 YYREEE (reference sequence). CDR3 sequence reads: CASSPLGQGSGANVLTF. CDR3 sequence (DNA): TGTGCCAGCAGCCCTCTGGGACAGGGCTCTGGGGCCAACGTCCTGACTTTC.

The chain joins TRBV4-1 to TRBJ1-4, with a weak D call TRBD1 (6 bases). CDR3 length: 18 residues. The V end was cut by 0 bases, the J end by 0 bases, with 14 bases between. CDR1 is MGHRA and CDR2 is YSYEKL in the germline V gene. CDR3 in DNA: TGCGCCAGCAGCCAAGATGGAGGACAGTTTGCAACTAATGAAAAACTGTTTTTT. This sequence encodes CASSQDGGQFATNEKLFF.

In its sample, this clone was seen a few times. Other DNA sequences in the same sample also yield this CDR3. V and J are TRBV5-6 and TRBJ2-1; TRBD2 matches at 12 bases. V dropped 0 bases and J dropped 6; count of bases not matched to a gene: 4. This CDR3 has 16 amino acids. From germline, CDR1 is SGHDT and CDR2 YYEEEE. CDR3 amino acids: CASSLGLAGVSNEQFF. The CDR3 DNA follows: TGTGCCAGCAGCTTGGGACTAGCGGGGGTTTCCAATGAGCAGTTCTTC.

This rearrangement joins TRBV19 to TRBJ2-5; 7 bases fit TRBD1. The CDR3 runs 15 residues. Trimming removed 5 bases from V and 5 bases from J; junction bases left unmatched: 11. Germline CDR1 LNHDA, CDR2 SQIVND (reference sequence). The CDR3 nucleotides are TGTGCCAGTAGTGACCTCCCACAGGGGCGGGAGACCCAGTACTTC. This sequence encodes CASSDLPQGRETQYF.

V is TRBV6-5 and J is TRBJ1-4; 8 nucleotides line up with TRBD1. From germline, CDR1 is MNHEY and CDR2 SVGAGI. With 8 bases clipped from V and 5 bases from J, the junction kept 4 bases outside the gene matches. The length of the CDR3 is 13 residues. The CDR3 DNA follows: TGTGCCAGCGGGGGACAGGAGAATGAAAAACTGTTTTTT. This gives the protein CASGGQENEKLFF.

The genes are TRBV27 and TRBJ2-1; TRBD2 matches at 8 bases. This CDR3 has 15 residues. J was trimmed by 7 bases and V by 10 bases; bases with no gene match: 15. CDR1 MNHEY and CDR2 SMNVEV come from the germline V gene (reference sequence). CDR3 amino acids: CATTIDGLARNEQFF. The CDR3, as DNA: TGTGCCACAACAATCGACGGACTAGCCAGAAATGAGCAGTTCTTC.

CDR3 region: CASSLDSLNTEAFF. The CDR3 coding sequence is TGCGCCAGCAGCTTGGACAGCTTAAACACTGAAGCTTTCTTT. V usage is TRBV5-1 and J usage is TRBJ1-1, with no clear D. From germline, CDR1 is SGHRS and CDR2 YFSETQ. Trimming stripped 0 bases from V and 2 bases from J, with 8 bases between. The CDR3 is 14 amino acids.

The count of this clone is one. This sequence joins TRBV28 and TRBJ1-5; 12 nucleotides agree with TRBD1. CDR1 and CDR2 from the germline V gene are MDHEN and SYDVKM. Germline trimming cut 2 bases from V and 6 bases from J; bases unmatched to any gene: 14. CDR3 length equals 19 residues. This CDR3 is CASSLGLGTGGRRGQPQHF. DNA for the CDR3: TGTGCCAGCAGTTTAGGGTTGGGGACAGGGGGCCGTCGGGGTCAGCCCCAGCATTTT.

The genes are TRBV5-4 and TRBJ2-3, with 10 bases identical to TRBD2. The junction had 10 bases not matched to a gene; V was cut back by 3 bases and J by 6 bases. CDR1 SGHNT and CDR2 YYREEE come from the germline V gene (reference sequence). This CDR3 has 16 residues. The CDR3 region is CASSSDSSGRGDTQYF. The DNA for the CDR3 is TGTGCCAGCAGCTCCGACTCTAGCGGGAGAGGGGATACGCAGTATTTT.

The chain joins TRBV3-1 (or the pseudogene TRBV3-2) to TRBJ1-2; D possibly corresponds to TRBD1 (5 bases). Germline V lookup: CDR1 LGHDT, CDR2 YNNKEL (reference sequence). V shed 6 bases and J shed 2 bases, with 7 bases lying between them. The CDR3 length is 12 residues. The CDR3 reads CASRDTNYGYTF. CDR3 DNA: TGTGCCAGCAGGGACACCAACTATGGCTACACCTTC.

V gene TRBV10-1 combines with J gene TRBJ2-7; a weak D match, TRBD1 (6 bases). With 8 bases removed from V and 6 bases from J, the gap between germline ends came to 20 bases. This CDR3 comprises 14 residues. The germline gives CDR1 WNHNN, CDR2 SYGVQD (reference sequence). CDR3 loop: CASSKQGSLGEQYF. The CDR3 coding sequence is TGCGCCAGCTCTAAGCAGGGGAGCTTGGGCGAGCAGTACTTC.

The chain joins TRBV10-3 to TRBJ1-1; D unclear. This CDR3 region has 12 residues. Trimming cost V 0 bases and J 11 bases, with 10 bases left between them. Germline CDR1 reads ENHRY; CDR2 reads SYGVKD. The CDR3 DNA reads TGTGCCATCAGTGAGTCCCTCGCGAGGGCTTTCTTT. Its translation: CAISESLARAFF.

The V call is TRBV9, the J call TRBJ2-3; a weak D match, TRBD2 (7 bases). V shed 0 bases and J shed 2 bases, with 19 bases lying between them. The CDR3 extends over 18 amino acids. Per germline, CDR1 SGDLS and CDR2 YYNGEE. This CDR3 is CASSVGGGGRRNTDTQYF. The DNA of the CDR3 is TGTGCCAGCAGCGTAGGGGGAGGGGGACGCCGAAACACAGATACGCAGTATTTT.

J is TRBJ1-1 and V is TRBV7-9, with 11 bases matching TRBD1. This CDR3 region has 15 residues. V shed 5 bases and J 4 bases; nucleotides not matched to a gene: 6. Germline V gene lookup returns CDR1 SEHNR and CDR2 FQNEAQ (reference sequence). The CDR3: CASSPRGTGGTEAFF. CDR3 in DNA: TGTGCCAGCAGCCCTAGGGGGACAGGGGGCACTGAAGCTTTCTTT. Together with reference TRBV7-9 and TRBJ1-1, the CDR3 gives the full variable domain: DTGVSQNPRHKITKRGQNVTFRCDPISEHNRLYWYRQTLGQGPEFLTYFQNEAQLEKSRLLSDRFSAERPKGSFSTLEIQRTEQGDSAMYLCASSPRGTGGTEAFFGQGTRLTVV.

In this sample, this clone turned up a few times. This rearrangement joins TRBV19 to TRBJ2-5, with 11 bases that match TRBD2. The junction had 6 bases not matched to a gene; V was cut back by 6 bases and J by 3 bases. The germline V gene has CDR1 LNHDA and CDR2 SQIVND (reference sequence). The CDR3 runs 15 residues. The CDR3 protein is CASSPRGLAEETQYF. The CDR3 nucleotides are TGTGCCAGTAGCCCCCGGGGACTAGCGGAAGAGACCCAGTACTTC.

As regards this clone: This specimen includes other DNA sequences encoding the same CDR3. The chain couples TRBV5-1 to TRBJ1-2; 9 bases fit TRBD1. CDR3 length equals 14 residues. Germline V gives CDR1 SGHRS, CDR2 YFSETQ. Germline trimming cut 5 bases from V and 2 bases from J; bases unmatched to any gene: 4. The CDR3 here is CASRAGTGNYGYTF. As DNA, the CDR3 is TGCGCCAGCAGGGCTGGGACAGGGAACTATGGCTACACCTTC.

V usage is TRBV24-1 and J usage is TRBJ2-5; TRBD2 matches 9 bases. CDR3 length: 14 residues. From germline, CDR1 is KGHDR and CDR2 SFDVKD. The V gene end was trimmed by 4 bases and the J gene end by 7 bases; junction bases not matched to a gene: 6. The CDR3 loop is CATSDHGTSWTQYF. The CDR3 bases are TGTGCCACCAGTGACCACGGGACTAGCTGGACCCAGTACTTC.

The rearrangement uses TRBV7-2 and TRBJ2-7, with TRBD2 identical over 11 bases. CDR1 is SGHTA, CDR2 FQGNSA, per germline. The CDR3 spans 14 residues. V was clipped by 5 bases and J by 7 bases; unmatched bases: 7. CDR3: CASSSTSGSGEQYF. CDR3 nucleotide sequence: TGTGCCAGCAGCAGTACTAGCGGGAGTGGTGAGCAGTACTTC.

This clone was counted once. This chain joins TRBV5-6 and TRBJ2-7; 12 bases map to TRBD2. This CDR3 comprises 16 residues. Germline V lookup: CDR1 SGHDT, CDR2 YYEEEE. V shed 4 bases and J 1 base; nucleotides not matched to a gene: 6. The CDR3 sequence is CASSTSSGRGSYEQYF. The CDR3 region has the DNA TGTGCCAGCAGCACATCTAGCGGGAGGGGTTCCTACGAGCAGTACTTC.

V is TRBV6-1 and J is TRBJ2-1; TRBD2 matches 10 bases. In germline, CDR1 is MNHNS, CDR2 SASEGT. CDR3 length equals 16 residues. J was trimmed by 10 bases and V by 2 bases; bases with no gene match: 11. The CDR3 DNA is TGTGCCAGCAGTGAACGGCCTAGCGGGAGCAGAGTAGAGCAGTTCTTC. Translated: CASSERPSGSRVEQFF.